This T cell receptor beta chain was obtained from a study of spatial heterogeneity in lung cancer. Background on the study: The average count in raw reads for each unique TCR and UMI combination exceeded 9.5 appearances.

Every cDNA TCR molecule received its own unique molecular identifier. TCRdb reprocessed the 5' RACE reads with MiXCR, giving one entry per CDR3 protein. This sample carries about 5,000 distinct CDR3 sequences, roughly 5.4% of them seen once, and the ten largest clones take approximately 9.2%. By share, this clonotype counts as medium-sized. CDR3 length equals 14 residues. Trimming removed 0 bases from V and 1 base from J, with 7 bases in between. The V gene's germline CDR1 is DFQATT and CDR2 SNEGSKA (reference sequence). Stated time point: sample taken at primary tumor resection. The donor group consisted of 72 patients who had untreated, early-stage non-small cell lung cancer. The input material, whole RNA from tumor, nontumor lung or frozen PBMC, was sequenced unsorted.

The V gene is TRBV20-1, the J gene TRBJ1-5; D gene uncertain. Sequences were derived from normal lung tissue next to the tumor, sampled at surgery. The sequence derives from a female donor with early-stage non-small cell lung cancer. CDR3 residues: CSARDRGSNQPQHF. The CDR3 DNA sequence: TGCAGTGCTAGAGATCGGGGAAGCAATCAGCCCCAGCATTTT.